Listed below are T cell receptor beta chains from one sample, sequenced in a study of blood T cell repertoires in COVID-19. TCRdb's copy holds only in-frame clones and misses some; the assay was immunoSEQ multiplex PCR. Of approximately 200,000 clones listed, approximately 81% are singletons. Sequenced input: peripheral blood. These receptors came from a woman aged 80 or older with COVID-19, enrolled during active disease. Each CDR3 is given without its conserved first and last residue. Each record gives: V gene, J gene, clone size, CDR3 protein. Only some rows state a clone size, as once, few, many or a class for expanded clones.

>TRBV9|TRBJ2-2|once
ASSVRGTGELF
>TRBV19|TRBJ1-1|NA
ASSPDRGLNTEAF
>TRBV3-1/TRBV3-2|TRBJ1-3|NA
ASRPSSGNTIY
>TRBV7-2|TRBJ1-5|NA
ASSLAQGAQPQH
>TRBV6-6|TRBJ2-5|NA
ASSSGSGRGITQY
>TRBV18|TRBJ2-2|NA
ATLGADRTTGELF
>TRBV18|TRBJ1-1|NA
ASSPPNTGGRTEAF
>TRBV28|TRBJ1-3|NA
ASSLFYIGRTGGDAGNTIY
>TRBV15|TRBJ1-2|NA
ATSSSGVGYT
>TRBV3-1/TRBV3-2|TRBJ2-2|NA
ASSQVRAGGITNTGELF
>TRBV6-5|TRBJ1-1|NA
ASRGQVNTEAF
>TRBV7-3|TRBJ2-3|NA
ASSQTGGKDTQY
>TRBV7-3|TRBJ1-2|NA
ASSFRVYT
>TRBV6-2/TRBV6-3|TRBJ1-1|NA
ASSWRVMNTEAF
>TRBV5-1|TRBJ1-1|NA
ASSLGTGPWAEAF
>TRBV19|TRBJ2-1|NA
ASSRGGEQF
>TRBV3-1/TRBV3-2|TRBJ1-1|few
ASSFEGQGDTEAF
>TRBV18|TRBJ2-3|NA
ASSPLAPSTDTQY
>TRBV5-5|TRBJ2-7|NA
ASRQAVFSPFEQY
>TRBV19|TRBJ1-2|once
ASGTQGPRAQRGYT
>TRBV5-1|TRBJ2-3|NA
ASSLDGTSGTDTQY
>TRBV19|TRBJ2-2|NA
ALPGGREGELF
>TRBV5-6|TRBJ1-5|NA
ASSLYGQGGQPQH
>TRBV3-1/TRBV3-2|TRBJ1-1|NA
ASSQMDSNTEAF
>TRBV15|TRBJ2-1|NA
ATSRMGAYNEQF
>TRBV19|TRBJ1-4|NA
ASSIDLGGQGGNEKLF
>TRBV2|TRBJ2-4|NA
ASSGGQGENIQY
>TRBV5-1|TRBJ1-6|NA
ASSRTVESSYNSPLH
>TRBV27|TRBJ1-1|NA
ASSFAGMNTEAF
>TRBV27|TRBJ1-4|few
ASSFGMSNEKLF
>TRBV5-4|TRBJ1-1|NA
ASSSPEQGVGTEAF
>TRBV6-2/TRBV6-3|TRBJ1-2|few
ASSYTRQGAPHGYT
>TRBV7-2|TRBJ1-1|NA
ASSLGGADTEAF
>TRBV3-1/TRBV3-2|TRBJ2-7|NA
ASRGGAYEQY
>TRBV13|TRBJ1-6|NA
ASGLASYNSPLH
>TRBV27|TRBJ1-2|NA
ASSSPGMFYGYT
>TRBV5-1|TRBJ1-2|NA
ASREGSQGYGYT
>TRBV5-1|TRBJ1-1|NA
ASSTGSNTEAF
>TRBV30|TRBJ2-3|NA
AHGGGGDTQY
>TRBV15|TRBJ2-1|NA
ATSRDRLNEQF
>TRBV2|TRBJ2-3|NA
ASSPAGRSTDTQY
>TRBV27|TRBJ1-3|once
ASSPLAAGNTIY
>TRBV25-1|TRBJ1-1|NA
ASSAPPGQGAHYTEAF
>TRBV7-7|TRBJ2-1|NA
ASHGIDNEQF
>TRBV6-6|TRBJ1-5|NA
ASSWGGVDSNQPQH
>TRBV10-3|TRBJ2-3|NA
ATKTGGGLTDTQY
>TRBV11-2|TRBJ2-2|NA
ASSFTDAGTGELF
>TRBV5-1|TRBJ2-4|NA
ASSVLGPGDIQY
>TRBV19|TRBJ1-1|NA
ASTLGQGAYTEAF
>TRBV28|TRBJ1-4|NA
ASSGADGGNEKLF
>TRBV7-2|TRBJ2-5|NA
ASSLARGLSSGLKTQY
>TRBV7-2|TRBJ2-1|NA
ASRTGLNNEQF
>TRBV5-4|TRBJ1-5|NA
ASSLGGQTNQPQH
>TRBV3-1/TRBV3-2|TRBJ2-5|NA
ASSQKIPGSGAQY
>TRBV3-1/TRBV3-2|TRBJ1-4|few
ASSLTGTGGRTNEKLF
>TRBV4-1|TRBJ2-1|NA
ASSQSPGPYNEQF
>TRBV9|TRBJ2-1|NA
ASSAGLFAYNEQF
>TRBV5-1|TRBJ2-2|NA
ASSLEPGANTGELF
>TRBV28|TRBJ1-1|NA
ASSFNFVRTEAF
>TRBV5-5|TRBJ2-5|NA
ASSLLAGGQVTQY